The TCR beta chain described here comes from a study of somatic mutations in cytotoxic T cells in rheumatoid arthritis. Findings and limits, study-wide: Of around 60 patients, fewer than 10 had a largest CD8+ clone that exceeded 20% of CD8+ cells.

Germline CDR1 MGHRA, CDR2 YSYEKL. Trimming removed 1 base from V and 9 bases from J; junction bases left unmatched: 8. The CDR3 length is 16 residues. Profiling relied on immunoSEQ multiplex PCR, and the TCRdb table lists in-frame clones only, not all of them. The table records approximately 16,000 clones, over 60% of them present only once. Regarding this clone: Its target is not known.

The source is an adult with rheumatoid arthritis. V usage is TRBV4-1 and J usage is TRBJ2-1; the match to TRBD2 covers 11 bases. The sample taken for sequencing was CD8+ T cells sorted from blood. This CDR3 is CASSQVFSGGAGEQFF. The CDR3 DNA sequence: TGCGCCAGCAGCCAAGTTTTTAGCGGGGGGGCCGGTGAGCAGTTCTTC.